This T cell receptor beta chain was recorded in a study of ipilimumab plus nivolumab after autologous stem cell transplantation. Study-level background: Median doses per patient: roughly 5 ipilimumab, about 8 nivolumab.

Patients got 3 mg/kg IV nivolumab weeks 1, 4, 7, 10, then biweekly through week 26. The CDR3 is made up of 16 amino acids. The V gene lost 0 bases and the J gene lost 0 bases, with 10 bases spanning the gap. The germline CDR1 and CDR2 sequences are MDHEN and SYDVKM. Only in-frame clones appear in the TCRdb table, and some are missing; sequencing was by immunoSEQ multiplex PCR. This sample yields about 17,000 clones, of which 65% to 85% are seen a single time; 35% belongs to the top ten. The input for sequencing was PBMCs, taken in a trial of ipilimumab plus nivolumab as post-transplant consolidation. The receptor was derived from a male donor with diffuse large B-cell lymphoma. The chain is built from TRBV28 and TRBJ2-3; no definite D call. The CDR3 protein is CASSLWAGESTDTQYF. The CDR3 region has the DNA TGTGCCAGCAGTTTATGGGCAGGAGAGAGCACAGATACGCAGTATTTT.